A single sample gave rise to the 13 T cell receptor beta chains below, sequenced in a study of T cells after yellow fever vaccination. MiXCR, applied by TCRdb to the 5' RACE reads, yields one record per CDR3 protein. The sample carries about 350,000 distinct CDR3 sequences, under 14% recorded once. This specimen was PBMCs, taken on the day of the first yellow fever vaccination. These receptors all come from a man aged 18 to 29 who received the YFV17D yellow fever vaccine.

The chain employs TRBV21-1 and TRBJ2-7; TRBD1, the table's D call, lacks a check against the DNA. TRBV21-1 is marked as a pseudogene. The CDR3 sequence is 11 residues long. CDR3 bases: TGTGCCAGCAGCAAGGGACCCCCGGCTTGGGTC. Its protein product is CASSKGPPAWV.

The J gene is TRBJ1-6, the V gene TRBV5-6; 7 nucleotides line up with TRBD1. With 3 bases clipped from V and 1 base from J, the junction kept 1 base outside the gene matches. Germline loops: CDR1 SGHDT, CDR2 YYEEEE. The CDR3 spans 15 residues. The CDR3 coding sequence is TGTGCCAGCAGCTCGGACAGGTCCTATAATTCACCCCTCCACTTT. It specifies CASSSDRSYNSPLHF. Based on the CDR3 plus reference TRBV5-6 and TRBJ1-6, the full variable domain is DAGVTQSPTHLIKTRGQQVTLRCSPKSGHDTVSWYQQALGQGPQFIFQYYEEEERQRGNFPDRFSGHQFPNYSSELNVNALLLGDSALYLCASSSDRSYNSPLHFGNGTRLTVT.

The V call is TRBV2, the J call TRBJ2-3, with D maybe TRBD2 (6 bases). The CDR3 is made up of 18 amino acids. Germline values: CDR1 SNHLY, CDR2 FYNNEI. V shed 7 bases and J shed 0 bases, with 23 bases lying between them. CDR3 in amino acids: CASITPLGLLTSTDTQYF. As DNA, the CDR3 is TGTGCCAGCATTACCCCCCTTGGACTATTGACTAGCACAGATACGCAGTATTTT.

In its sample, this clonotype was seen a few times. This chain links TRBV6-5 with TRBJ2-2; D could derive from TRBD1 or TRBD2 (7 bases each). The CDR3 loop spans 16 amino acids. Germline-derived CDR1 and CDR2 are MNHEY and SVGAGI. V was shortened by 4 bases and J by 0 bases, with 12 bases between the two germline ends. The CDR3 here is CASSSGGAPNTGELFF. CDR3 in DNA: TGTGCCAGCAGTTCAGGGGGGGCGCCGAACACCGGGGAGCTGTTTTTT.

V is TRBV24-1 and J is TRBJ1-6, with D perhaps matching TRBD1 (6 bases). The germline V gene encodes CDR1 KGHDR and CDR2 SFDVKD. This CDR3 comprises 13 residues. CDR3 protein: CVIGTGNNSPLHF. CDR3 nucleotide sequence: TGTGTCATCGGAACAGGGAATAATTCACCCCTCCACTTT.

This clonotype came up many times. The rearrangement links TRBV29-1 to TRBJ2-1; the match to TRBD2 covers 7 bases. Trimming took 3 bases from V and 1 from J; bases not matched to a gene: 3. Germline V gene sequence: CDR1 SQVTM, CDR2 ANQGSEA. The CDR3 contains 14 residues. Here the CDR3 DNA reads TGCAGCGTTGACCGTAGCGGGTCCTACAATGAGCAGTTCTTC. The encoded protein is CSVDRSGSYNEQFF.

This clonotype has just a few counts. The chain has TRBV20-1 and TRBJ2-1; 7 bases line up with TRBD1. Germline CDR1 and CDR2: DFQATT and SNEGSKA (reference sequence). J lost 8 bases, V lost 5 bases, and 12 bases had no gene match. The CDR3 extends over 14 amino acids. As DNA, the CDR3 is TGCAGTGCTTTCAGGGGGAATTTCGTAGATGAGCAGTTCTTC. Its translation: CSAFRGNFVDEQFF.

This clonotype has more than one count but fewer than ten. The chain recombines TRBV7-2 with TRBJ1-2, with 9 bases identical to TRBD1. J lost 7 bases, V lost 0 bases, and 9 bases had no gene match. There are 16 residues in the CDR3. CDR1 is SGHTA and CDR2 is FQGNSA in the germline V gene. CDR3 sequence (DNA): TGTGCCAGCAGCTTAGCATCCGGACAGGGGTCGCTTGGCTACACCTTC. It encodes CASSLASGQGSLGYTF.

This chain uses TRBV24-1 with TRBJ1-5; 8 bases line up with TRBD1. J gave up 9 bases and V 7 bases, and 10 bases lay outside the gene matches. The germline CDR1 and CDR2 sequences are KGHDR and SFDVKD. The CDR3 runs to 14 residues. CDR3 DNA: TGTGCCACCAGGTGGACAGGGCCGTTGATGCCCCAGCATTTT. As protein: CATRWTGPLMPQHF.

The V and J genes are TRBV6-2 or TRBV6-3 and TRBJ2-7; a weak D match, TRBD1 (6 bases). The CDR3 totals 12 residues. Germline lookup yields CDR1 MNHEY and CDR2 SVGEGT. Trimming took 6 bases from V and 3 from J, leaving 9 bases between them. In nucleotides, the CDR3 is TGTGCCAGCAGCAAACAGGGCTACGAGCAGTACGTC. Its protein product is CASSKQGYEQYV.

The V and J genes are TRBV10-3 and TRBJ1-2, with 9 positions matching TRBD1. The V and J ends lost 3 bases and 4 bases, in that order; junction bases with no gene match: 6. The germline V gene encodes CDR1 ENHRY and CDR2 SYGVKD. The CDR3 covers 15 residues. CDR3 sequence reads: CAISDPDRGSYGYTF. The CDR3 bases are TGTGCCATCAGTGACCCGGACAGGGGAAGCTATGGCTACACCTTC.

This clonotype was detected a few times. The chain is built from TRBV4-2 and TRBJ2-3; 9 bases align to TRBD1. Losses at the gene ends were 1 base for V and 2 bases for J; bases not matched to a gene: 4. CDR3 length equals 16 residues. Germline V gene data show CDR1 as LGHNA and CDR2 as YNFKEQ. The CDR3 sequence is CASSQGDRADTDTQYF. The CDR3 nucleotides read TGTGCCAGCAGCCAAGGGGACAGGGCCGACACAGATACGCAGTATTTT.

This clonotype was seen only a few times. The V call is TRBV20-1, the J call TRBJ2-6; D is possibly TRBD2 (5 bases). This CDR3 has 15 residues. In germline, CDR1 is DFQATT, CDR2 SNEGSKA (reference sequence). Trimming took 6 bases from V and 7 from J, leaving 19 bases between them. CDR3 coding DNA: TGCAGTGCCCGAGGGCGATCCGCTTTCGCCAACGTCCTGACTTTC. Translated, it gives CSARGRSAFANVLTF.